The next 2 T cell receptor beta chains were all read from a single sample in a study of blood T cell repertoires in COVID-19. Some clones are missing from TCRdb's copy, which holds only in-frame ones; the method was immunoSEQ multiplex PCR. The sample lists hundreds of thousands of clones, around 88% seen once, with approximately 2.2% in the top ten. The sample was peripheral blood. The origin of the receptors is a woman between 25 and 40 years old who had recovered from COVID-19.

The V gene is TRBV19, the J gene TRBJ1-5; D is uncertain. CDR1 and CDR2 (germline): LNHDA, SQIVND (reference sequence). V lost 5 bases, J lost 0 bases, and 14 bases lay in between. The CDR3 spans 16 residues. CDR3 DNA sequence: TGTGCCAGTAGTCCTTCTCGACTTTATAGCAATCAGCCCCAGCATTTT. Protein: CASSPSRLYSNQPQHF.

Remarks on this clone: A junction boundary mismatches the germline segment, possibly from a read error. The CDR3, as DNA: TGTGCCAGCAGCGCCGACCTAGCGAACGCTGAAGCTTTCTTT. Its protein product is CASSADLANAEAFF. The chain combines TRBV9 with TRBJ1-1, with D uncertain. Germline CDR1 and CDR2: SGDLS and YYNGEE. CDR3 length: 14 residues.